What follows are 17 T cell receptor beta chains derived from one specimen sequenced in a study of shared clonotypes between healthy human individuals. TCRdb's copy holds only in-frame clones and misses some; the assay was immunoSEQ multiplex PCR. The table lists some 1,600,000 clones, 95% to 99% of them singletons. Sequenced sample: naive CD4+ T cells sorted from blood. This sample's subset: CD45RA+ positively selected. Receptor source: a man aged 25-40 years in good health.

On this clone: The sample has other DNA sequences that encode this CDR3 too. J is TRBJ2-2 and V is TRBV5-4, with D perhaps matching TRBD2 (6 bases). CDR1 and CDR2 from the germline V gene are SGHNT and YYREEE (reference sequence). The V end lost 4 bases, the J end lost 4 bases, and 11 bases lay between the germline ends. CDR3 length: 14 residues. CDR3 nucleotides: TGTGCCAGCAGCCGGGACTCTTCCACCGGGGAGCTGTTTTTT. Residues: CASSRDSSTGELFF.

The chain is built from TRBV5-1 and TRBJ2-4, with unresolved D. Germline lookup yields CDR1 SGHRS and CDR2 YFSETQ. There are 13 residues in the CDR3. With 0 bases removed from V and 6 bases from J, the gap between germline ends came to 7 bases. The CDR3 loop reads CASSLADRNIQYF. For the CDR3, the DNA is TGCGCCAGCAGCTTGGCCGACCGAAACATTCAGTACTTC.

The CDR3 DNA is TGCGCCAGCAGTGAGTCCGGGGGCGGTGGGCGCCAAGAGACCCAGTACTTC. Protein sequence: CASSESGGGGRQETQYF. The V call is TRBV10-1, the J call TRBJ2-5; the D call may be TRBD1 or TRBD2 (6 bases each). Trimming left V 0 bases short and J 1 base short, with 15 bases between. The CDR3 consists of 17 residues. The germline gives CDR1 WNHNN, CDR2 SYGVQD (reference sequence).

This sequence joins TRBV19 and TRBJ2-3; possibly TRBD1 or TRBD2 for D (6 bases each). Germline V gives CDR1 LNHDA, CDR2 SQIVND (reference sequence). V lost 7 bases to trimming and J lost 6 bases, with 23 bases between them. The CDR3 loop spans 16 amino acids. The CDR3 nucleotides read TGTGCCAGTACCGCCGACGGGGCCACAGGGAGGGATACGCAGTATTTT. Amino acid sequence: CASTADGATGRDTQYF.

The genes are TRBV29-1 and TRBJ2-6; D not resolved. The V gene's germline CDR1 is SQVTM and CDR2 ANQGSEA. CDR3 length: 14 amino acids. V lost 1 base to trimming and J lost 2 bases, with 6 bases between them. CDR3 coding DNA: TGCAGCGTTGAAGGGACGACTGGGGCCAACGTCCTGACTTTC. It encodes CSVEGTTGANVLTF. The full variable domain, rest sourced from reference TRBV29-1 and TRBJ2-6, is SAVISQKPSRDICQRGTSLTIQCQVDSQVTMMFWYRQQPGQSLTLIATANQGSEATYESGFVIDKFPISRPNLTFSTLTVSNMSPEDSSIYLCSVEGTTGANVLTFGAGSRLTVL.

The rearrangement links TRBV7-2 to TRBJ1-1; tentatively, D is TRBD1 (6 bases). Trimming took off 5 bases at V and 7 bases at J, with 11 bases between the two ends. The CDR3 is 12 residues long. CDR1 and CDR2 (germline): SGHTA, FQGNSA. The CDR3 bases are TGTGCCAGCAGCGGGGGGGGACATGAAGCTTTCTTT. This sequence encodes CASSGGGHEAFF.

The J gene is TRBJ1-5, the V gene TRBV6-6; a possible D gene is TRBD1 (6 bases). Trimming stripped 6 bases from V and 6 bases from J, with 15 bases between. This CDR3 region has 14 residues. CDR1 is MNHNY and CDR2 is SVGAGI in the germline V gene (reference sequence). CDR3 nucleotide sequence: TGTGCCAGCAGGACCTCGACAGGACGTCAGCCCCAGCATTTT. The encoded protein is CASRTSTGRQPQHF.

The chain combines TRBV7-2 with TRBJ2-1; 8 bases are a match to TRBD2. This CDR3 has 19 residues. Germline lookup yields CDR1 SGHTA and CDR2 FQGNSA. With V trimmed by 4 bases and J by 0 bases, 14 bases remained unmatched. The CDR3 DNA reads TGTGCCAGCAGCTCCCCGACTAGCGCGACTCGAGGCTCCTACAATGAGCAGTTCTTC. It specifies CASSSPTSATRGSYNEQFF.

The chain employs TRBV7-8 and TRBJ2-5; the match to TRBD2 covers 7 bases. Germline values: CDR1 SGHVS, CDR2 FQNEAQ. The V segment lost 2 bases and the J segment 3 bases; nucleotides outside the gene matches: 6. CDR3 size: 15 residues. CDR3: CASSLSRLAKETQYF. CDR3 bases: TGTGCCAGCAGCTTATCTCGACTAGCCAAAGAGACCCAGTACTTC. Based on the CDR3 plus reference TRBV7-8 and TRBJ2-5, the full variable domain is GAGVSQSPRYKVAKRGQDVALRCDPISGHVSLFWYQQALGQGPEFLTYFQNEAQLDKSGLPSDRFFAERPEGSVSTLKIQRTQQEDSAVYLCASSLSRLAKETQYFGPGTRLLVL.

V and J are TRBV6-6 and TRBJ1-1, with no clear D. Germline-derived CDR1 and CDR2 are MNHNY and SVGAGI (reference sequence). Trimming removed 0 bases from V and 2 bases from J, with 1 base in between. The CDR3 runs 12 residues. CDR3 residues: CASSYSNTEAFF. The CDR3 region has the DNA TGTGCCAGCAGTTACTCCAACACTGAAGCTTTCTTT.

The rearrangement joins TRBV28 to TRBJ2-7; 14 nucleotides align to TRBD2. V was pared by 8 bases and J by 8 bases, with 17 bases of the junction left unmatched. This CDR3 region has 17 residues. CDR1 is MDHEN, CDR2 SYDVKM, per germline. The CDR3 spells CASHSLGEGLAGAQQYF. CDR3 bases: TGTGCCAGCCATTCCTTAGGGGAGGGACTAGCGGGAGCGCAGCAGTACTTC.

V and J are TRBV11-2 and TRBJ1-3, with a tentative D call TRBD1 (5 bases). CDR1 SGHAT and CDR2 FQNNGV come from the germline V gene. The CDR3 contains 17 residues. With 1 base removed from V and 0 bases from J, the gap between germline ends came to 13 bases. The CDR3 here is CASSLVPGRRSGNTIYF. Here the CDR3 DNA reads TGTGCCAGCAGCTTAGTTCCAGGGCGACGCTCTGGAAACACCATATATTTT.

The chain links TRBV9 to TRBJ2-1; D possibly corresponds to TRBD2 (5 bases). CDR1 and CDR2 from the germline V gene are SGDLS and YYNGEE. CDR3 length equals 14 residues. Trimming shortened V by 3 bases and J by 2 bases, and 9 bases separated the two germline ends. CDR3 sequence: CASSALDPYNEQFF. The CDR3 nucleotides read TGTGCCAGCAGCGCACTAGATCCCTACAATGAGCAGTTCTTC.

The CDR3, as DNA: TGTGCCAGCAGCCTGAGGGTCAACGGGGCCAACGTCCTGACTTTC. Protein sequence: CASSLRVNGANVLTF. The gene calls are TRBV5-6 and TRBJ2-6; tentative D call: TRBD2 (5 bases). The length of the CDR3 is 15 residues. The germline CDR1 and CDR2 sequences are SGHDT and YYEEEE. V lost 4 bases to trimming and J lost 4 bases, with 12 bases between them. The full variable domain, rest sourced from reference TRBV5-6 and TRBJ2-6, is DAGVTQSPTHLIKTRGQQVTLRCSPKSGHDTVSWYQQALGQGPQFIFQYYEEEERQRGNFPDRFSGHQFPNYSSELNVNALLLGDSALYLCASSLRVNGANVLTFGAGSRLTVL.

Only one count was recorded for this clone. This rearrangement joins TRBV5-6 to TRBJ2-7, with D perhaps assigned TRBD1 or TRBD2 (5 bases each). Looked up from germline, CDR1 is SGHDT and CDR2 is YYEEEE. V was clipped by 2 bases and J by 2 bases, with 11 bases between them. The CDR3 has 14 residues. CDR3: CASSFRGTPYEQYF. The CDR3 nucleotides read TGTGCCAGCAGCTTTAGAGGGACCCCCTACGAGCAGTACTTC.

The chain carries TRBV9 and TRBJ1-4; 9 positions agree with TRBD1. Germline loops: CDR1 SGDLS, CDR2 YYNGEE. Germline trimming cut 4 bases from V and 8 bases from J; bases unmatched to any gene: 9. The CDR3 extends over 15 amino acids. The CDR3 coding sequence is TGTGCCAGCAGCAAGTCCGGGACAGGGATCGAAAAACTGTTTTTT. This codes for CASSKSGTGIEKLFF.

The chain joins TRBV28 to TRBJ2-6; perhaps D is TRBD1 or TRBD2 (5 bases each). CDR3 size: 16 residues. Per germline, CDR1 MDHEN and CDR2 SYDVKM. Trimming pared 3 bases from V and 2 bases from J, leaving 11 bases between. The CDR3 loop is CASSLRGAAGANVLTF. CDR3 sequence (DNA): TGTGCCAGCAGTTTGAGGGGTGCTGCTGGGGCCAACGTCCTGACTTTC.